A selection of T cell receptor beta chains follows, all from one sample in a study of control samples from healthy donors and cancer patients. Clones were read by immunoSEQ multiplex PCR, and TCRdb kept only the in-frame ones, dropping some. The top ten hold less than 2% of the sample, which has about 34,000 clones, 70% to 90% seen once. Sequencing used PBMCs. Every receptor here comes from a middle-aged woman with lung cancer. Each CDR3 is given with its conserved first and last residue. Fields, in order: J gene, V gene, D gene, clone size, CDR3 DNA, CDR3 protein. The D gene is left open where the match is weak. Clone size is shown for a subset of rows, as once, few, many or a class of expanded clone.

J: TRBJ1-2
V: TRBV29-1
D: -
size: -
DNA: TGCAGCGTTGCCCCGACCGCTGGCTACACCTTC
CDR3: CSVAPTAGYTF

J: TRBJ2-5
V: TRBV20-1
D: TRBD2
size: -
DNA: TGCAGTGCTAGTGGGGCTAGCGGGCAAGAGACCCAGTACTTC
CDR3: CSASGASGQETQYF

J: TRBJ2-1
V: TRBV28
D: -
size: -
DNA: TGTGCCAGCAGTCCCCCGTCCCGAGGGGAGTTCTTC
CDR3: CASSPPSRGEFF

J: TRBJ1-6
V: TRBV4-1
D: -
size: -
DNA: TGCGCCAGCAGTCAAGGCCCGGGGCCTTGGAATTCACCCCTCCACTTT
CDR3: CASSQGPGPWNSPLHF

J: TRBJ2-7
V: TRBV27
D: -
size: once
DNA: TGTGCCAGCAGTTACCGTACGGGTGAGGTCTACGAGCAGTACTTC
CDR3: CASSYRTGEVYEQYF

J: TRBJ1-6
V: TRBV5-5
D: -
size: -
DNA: TGTGCCAGCAGCTTGGACCCGTTCCCCCCAAATTCACCCCTCCACTTT
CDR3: CASSLDPFPPNSPLHF

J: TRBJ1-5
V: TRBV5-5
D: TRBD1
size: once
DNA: TGTGCCAGCAGCTTGTTAGGGACAGGAGGGAATCAGCCCCAGCATTTT
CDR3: CASSLLGTGGNQPQHF

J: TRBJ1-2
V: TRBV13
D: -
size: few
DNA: TGTGCCAGCAGCCCCGGTGGGGTCCTGGGCTACACCTTC
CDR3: CASSPGGVLGYTF

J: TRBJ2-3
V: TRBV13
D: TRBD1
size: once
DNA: TGTGCCAGCAGCCCCCCCGGGACAGCTTTCACAGATACGCAGTATTTT
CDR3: CASSPPGTAFTDTQYF

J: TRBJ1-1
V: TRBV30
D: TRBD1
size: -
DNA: TGTGCCTGGAGTTGGACAGGGGGGGCTGAAGCTTTCTTT
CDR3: CAWSWTGGAEAFF

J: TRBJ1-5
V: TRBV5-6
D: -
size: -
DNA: TGTGCCAGCAGCTCTTTGACGGCGGGAGATCAGCCCCAGCATTTT
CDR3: CASSSLTAGDQPQHF

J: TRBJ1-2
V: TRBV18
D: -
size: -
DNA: TGTGCCAGCTCACCGAGCGGATTCTATGGCTACACCTTC
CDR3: CASSPSGFYGYTF

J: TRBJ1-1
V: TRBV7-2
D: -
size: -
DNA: TGTGCCAGCAGCTTACGCAGGGGATGGGACACTGAAGCTTTCTTT
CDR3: CASSLRRGWDTEAFF

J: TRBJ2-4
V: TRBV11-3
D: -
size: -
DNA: TGTGCCAGCAGCTTATGGACCTACAAAAACATTCAGTACTTC
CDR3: CASSLWTYKNIQYF

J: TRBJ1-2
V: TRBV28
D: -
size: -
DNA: TGTGCCATCAATGGTGGGGGTTATGGGTATGGCTACACCTTC
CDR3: CAINGGGYGYGYTF

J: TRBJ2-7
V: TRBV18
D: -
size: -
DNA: TGTGCCAGCTCCACCGTTTTACACCCATACGAGCAGTACTTC
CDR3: CASSTVLHPYEQYF

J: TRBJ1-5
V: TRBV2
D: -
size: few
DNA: TGTGCCAGCAGGGACAGATGGAATCAGCCCCAGCATTTT
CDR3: CASRDRWNQPQHF

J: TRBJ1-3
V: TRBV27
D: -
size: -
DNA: TGTGCCAGCAGCTGCGGGGGGGTAGGAAACACCATATATTTT
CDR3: CASSCGGVGNTIYF

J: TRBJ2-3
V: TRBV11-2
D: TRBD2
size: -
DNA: TGTGCCAGCAGCTTAGAGACTAGCGAAGCAGATACGCAGTATTTT
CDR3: CASSLETSEADTQYF

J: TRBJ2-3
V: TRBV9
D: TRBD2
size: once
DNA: TGTGCCAGCAGCATTAGACTAGCGGGGGGGACGGATCGAGATACGCAGTATTTT
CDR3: CASSIRLAGGTDRDTQYF

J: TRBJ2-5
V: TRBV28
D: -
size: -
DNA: TGTGCCAGCAGTTTAGAGCTCGAGACCCAGTACTTC
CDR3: CASSLELETQYF

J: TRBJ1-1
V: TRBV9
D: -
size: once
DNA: TGTGCCAGCAGCGCGACGGGGGGACGGAACACTGAAGCTTTCTTT
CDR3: CASSATGGRNTEAFF

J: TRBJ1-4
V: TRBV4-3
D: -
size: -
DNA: TGCGCCAGCAGCCAAGCCGGGGACTCTAATGAAAAACTGTTTTTT
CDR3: CASSQAGDSNEKLFF

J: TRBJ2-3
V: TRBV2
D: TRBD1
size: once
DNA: TGTGCCAGTCGGGACAGGGGGGAAACAGATACGCAGTATTTT
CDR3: CASRDRGETDTQYF

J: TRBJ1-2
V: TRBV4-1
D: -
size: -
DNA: TGCGCCACCTCCGTGACTCCTAACTATGGCTACACCTTC
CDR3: CATSVTPNYGYTF

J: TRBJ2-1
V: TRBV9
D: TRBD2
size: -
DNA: TGTGCCAGCAGCGTAGGCCTGGGGCGGGGGGAGTACAATGAGCAGTTCTTC
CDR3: CASSVGLGRGEYNEQFF

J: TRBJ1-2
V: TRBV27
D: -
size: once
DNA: TGTGCCAGCAGTTTTTGGGCAGGGAATGGCTACACCTTC
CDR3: CASSFWAGNGYTF

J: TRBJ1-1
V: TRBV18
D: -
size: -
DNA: TGTGCCAGCTCACCGTTACAGCCACAGAACACTGAAGCTTTCTTT
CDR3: CASSPLQPQNTEAFF

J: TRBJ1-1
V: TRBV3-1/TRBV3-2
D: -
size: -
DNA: TGTGCCAGCAGCCAGGGGGTTCACACTGAAGCTTTCTTT
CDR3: CASSQGVHTEAFF

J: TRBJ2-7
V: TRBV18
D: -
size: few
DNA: TGTGCCAGCTCACCCACCCGGGTGGAGGGGATCGAGCAGTACTTC
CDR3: CASSPTRVEGIEQYF

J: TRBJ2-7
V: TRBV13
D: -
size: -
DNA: TGTGCCAGCAGCAGCCCCAGGGACGGCACCTACGAGCAGTACTTC
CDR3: CASSSPRDGTYEQYF

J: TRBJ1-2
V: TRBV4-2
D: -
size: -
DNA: TGTGCCAGCAGCCAAGCGCGAGGGGGGGACTATGGCTACACCTTC
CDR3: CASSQARGGDYGYTF

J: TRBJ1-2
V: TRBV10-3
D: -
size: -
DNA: TGTGCCATCAGTGAGACTGGGTATTCCAACTATGGCTACACCTTC
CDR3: CAISETGYSNYGYTF

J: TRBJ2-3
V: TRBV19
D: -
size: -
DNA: TGTGCCAGTAGTCCCGGCCCACGGGATACGCAGTATTTT
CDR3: CASSPGPRDTQYF

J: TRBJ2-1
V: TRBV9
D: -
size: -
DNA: TGTGCCAGCAGCGTTTTCTCGAGCTCCTACAATGAGCAGTTCTTC
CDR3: CASSVFSSSYNEQFF